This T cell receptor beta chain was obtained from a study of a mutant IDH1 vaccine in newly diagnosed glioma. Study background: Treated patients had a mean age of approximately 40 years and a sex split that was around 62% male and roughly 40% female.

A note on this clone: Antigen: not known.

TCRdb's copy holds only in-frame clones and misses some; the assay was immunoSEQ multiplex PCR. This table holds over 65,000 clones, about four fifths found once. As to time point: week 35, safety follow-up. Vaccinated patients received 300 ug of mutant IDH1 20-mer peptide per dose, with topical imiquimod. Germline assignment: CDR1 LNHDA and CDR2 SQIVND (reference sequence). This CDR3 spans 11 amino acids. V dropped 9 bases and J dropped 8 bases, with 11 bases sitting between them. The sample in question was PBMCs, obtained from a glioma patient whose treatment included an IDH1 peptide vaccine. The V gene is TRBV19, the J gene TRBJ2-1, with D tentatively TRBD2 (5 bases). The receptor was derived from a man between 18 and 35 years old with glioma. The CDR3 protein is CASAAGDEQFF. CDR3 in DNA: TGTGCCAGCGCGGCGGGCGATGAGCAGTTCTTC. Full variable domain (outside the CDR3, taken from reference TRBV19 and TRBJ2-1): DGGITQSPKYLFRKEGQNVTLSCEQNLNHDAMYWYRQDPGQGLRLIYYSQIVNDFQKGDIAEGYSVSREKKESFPLTVTSAQKNPTAFYLCASAAGDEQFFGPGTRLTVL.